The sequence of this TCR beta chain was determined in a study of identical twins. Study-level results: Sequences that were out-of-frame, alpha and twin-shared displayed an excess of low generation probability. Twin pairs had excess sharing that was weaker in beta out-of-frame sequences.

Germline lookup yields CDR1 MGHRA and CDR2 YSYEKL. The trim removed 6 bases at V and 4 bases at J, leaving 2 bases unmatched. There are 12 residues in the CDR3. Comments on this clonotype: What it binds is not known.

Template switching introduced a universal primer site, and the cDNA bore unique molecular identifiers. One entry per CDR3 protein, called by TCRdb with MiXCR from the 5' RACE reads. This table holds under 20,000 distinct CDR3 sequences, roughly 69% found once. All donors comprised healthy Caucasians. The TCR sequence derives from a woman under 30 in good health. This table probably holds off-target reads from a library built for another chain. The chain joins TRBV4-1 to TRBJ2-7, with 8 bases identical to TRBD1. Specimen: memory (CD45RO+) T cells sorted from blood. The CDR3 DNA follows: TGCGCCAGCAGTGGACAGGGATACGAGCAGTACTTC. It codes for CASSGQGYEQYF.